This T cell receptor beta chain was obtained from a study of cytomegalovirus exposure and HLA in healthy donors. Overall study: An earlier analysis identified more than 95 million unique TCR beta sequences in 170 million or so T cells. Most genotyped donors, 81% of about 360, had Caucasian-associated genetic ancestry.

This CDR3 is 15 amino acids long. The germline V gene has CDR1 MRHNA and CDR2 SNTAGT. J was trimmed by 3 bases and V by 4 bases; bases with no gene match: 5. Vbeta (60) and Jbeta (13) primers were used in the PCR. The repertoire was sequenced with immunoSEQ multiplex PCR; TCRdb's copy has only in-frame clones and lacks some. The sample gives some 200,000 clones, around four fifths of which show up once; over 2.5% is in the top ten. Specimen: PBMCs. This TCR was recovered from a woman in her 50s in good health and CMV-seropositive. The chain joins TRBV6-4 to TRBJ2-1; 8 bases align to TRBD1. CDR3 loop: CASSVGQGGYNEQFF. CDR3 DNA sequence: TGTGCCAGCAGTGTTGGACAGGGAGGCTACAATGAGCAGTTCTTC.